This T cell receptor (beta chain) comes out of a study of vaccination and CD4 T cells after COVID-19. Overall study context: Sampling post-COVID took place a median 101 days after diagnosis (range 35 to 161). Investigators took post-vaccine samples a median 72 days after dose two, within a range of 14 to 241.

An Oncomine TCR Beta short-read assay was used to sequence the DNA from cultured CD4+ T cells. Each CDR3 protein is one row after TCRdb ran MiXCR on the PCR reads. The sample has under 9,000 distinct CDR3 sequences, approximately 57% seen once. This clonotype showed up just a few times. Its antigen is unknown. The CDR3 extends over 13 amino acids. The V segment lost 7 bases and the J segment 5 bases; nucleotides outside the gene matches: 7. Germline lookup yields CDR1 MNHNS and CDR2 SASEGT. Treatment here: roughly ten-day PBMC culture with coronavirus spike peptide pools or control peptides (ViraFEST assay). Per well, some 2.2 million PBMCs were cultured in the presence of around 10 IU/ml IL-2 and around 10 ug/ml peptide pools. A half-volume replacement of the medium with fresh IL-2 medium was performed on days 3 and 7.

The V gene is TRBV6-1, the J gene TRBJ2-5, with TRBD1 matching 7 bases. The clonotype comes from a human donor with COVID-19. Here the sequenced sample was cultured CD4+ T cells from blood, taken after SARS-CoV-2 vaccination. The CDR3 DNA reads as TGTGCCAGCAAACACAGGGGTCGGGAGACCCAGTACTTC. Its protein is CASKHRGRETQYF.